The next 10 T cell receptor beta chains were all read from a single sample in a study of shared clonotypes between healthy human individuals. Clones were read by immunoSEQ multiplex PCR, and TCRdb kept only the in-frame ones, dropping some. The sample has millions of clones; around 90% are singletons. Input material: naive CD4+ T cells sorted from blood. The subset denotes: CD45RA+ positively selected. The receptors were sampled from a man aged 18 to 30 in good health.

This clone was detected once. The chain carries TRBV5-6 and TRBJ1-1; 7 bases line up with TRBD1. Germline CDR1 reads SGHDT; CDR2 reads YYEEEE. The CDR3 has 18 residues. After removal of 4 bases from V and 0 bases from J, the junction contained 15 bases not matched to a gene. The CDR3 reads CASSLPRQGSRMNTEAFF. The DNA for the CDR3 is TGTGCCAGCAGCCTCCCGAGACAGGGTTCAAGGATGAACACTGAAGCTTTCTTT.

This clone was seen once. The chain combines TRBV6-1 with TRBJ1-1; D remains unclear. CDR1 and CDR2 (germline): MNHNS, SASEGT. Trimming took 3 bases from V and 8 from J, leaving 19 bases between them. The CDR3 extends over 15 amino acids. CDR3 sequence reads: CASSDPKTLGVEAFF. DNA for the CDR3: TGTGCCAGCAGTGACCCGAAGACTCTTGGCGTCGAAGCTTTCTTT.

The V and J genes are TRBV2 and TRBJ1-6, with TRBD1 as a possible D gene (5 bases). Germline CDR1 is SNHLY and CDR2 is FYNNEI. Trimming left V 0 bases short and J 6 bases short, with 15 bases between. There are 17 residues in the CDR3. The CDR3 DNA sequence: TGTGCCAGCAGTGAAGCGGGGCCCTTGGGGCGTAATTCACCCCTCCACTTT. It translates to CASSEAGPLGRNSPLHF.

With regard to this clone: Other nucleotide sequences in the sample specify the same CDR3. The chain recombines TRBV30 with TRBJ1-2; 7 bases align to TRBD1. Germline V gene data show CDR1 as GTSNPN and CDR2 as SVGIG (reference sequence). There are 14 residues in the CDR3. V shed 2 bases and J 0 bases; nucleotides not matched to a gene: 3. CDR3 protein: CAWSRTGPNYGYTF. CDR3 bases: TGTGCCTGGAGTAGGACAGGCCCTAACTATGGCTACACCTTC.

The V gene is TRBV2, the J gene TRBJ2-1, with a tentative D call TRBD2 (5 bases). The germline V gene has CDR1 SNHLY and CDR2 FYNNEI. The CDR3 extends over 14 amino acids. The V gene lost 4 bases and the J gene lost 0 bases, with 7 bases spanning the gap. CDR3 protein: CASSVSGSYNEQFF. CDR3 nucleotides: TGTGCCAGCAGTGTCAGCGGCTCCTACAATGAGCAGTTCTTC.

The chain links TRBV7-9 to TRBJ2-7; perhaps D is TRBD1 or TRBD2 (5 bases each). CDR1 is SEHNR and CDR2 is FQNEAQ in the germline V gene (reference sequence). V dropped 2 bases and J dropped 6 bases, with 14 bases sitting between them. The length of the CDR3 is 14 residues. The CDR3 coding sequence is TGTGCCAGCAGCTTATCGGGACGGTGGGGCGAGCAGTACTTC. It codes for CASSLSGRWGEQYF.

The genes are TRBV6-6 and TRBJ2-7, with D hard to call. The CDR3 has 11 residues. Trimming pared 6 bases from V and 2 bases from J, leaving 5 bases between. Germline V gives CDR1 MNHNY, CDR2 SVGAGI (reference sequence). The CDR3 DNA reads TGTGCCAGCAGCCGACCCTACGAGCAGTACTTC. Encoded protein: CASSRPYEQYF.

CDR3 coding DNA: TGTGCCAGCAGCAAGTACGGGACTAGCGGAAGGACAGATACGCAGTATTTT. As protein: CASSKYGTSGRTDTQYF. This chain connects TRBV7-8 to TRBJ2-3, with 11 positions matching TRBD2. The CDR3 totals 17 residues. CDR1 is SGHVS, CDR2 FQNEAQ, per germline. Trimming at V came to 5 bases and at J to 3 bases, leaving 10 bases not matched to a gene.

The CDR3 sequence: CASRRDSIYGYTF. The CDR3 DNA follows: TGCGCCAGCAGGAGGGACAGCATCTATGGCTACACCTTC. V gene TRBV5-1 combines with J gene TRBJ1-2; 7 nucleotides agree with TRBD1. V lost 5 bases to trimming and J lost 4 bases; unmatched junction nucleotides: 5. Germline-derived CDR1 and CDR2 are SGHRS and YFSETQ. This CDR3 spans 13 amino acids.

The chain has TRBV11-3 and TRBJ2-3, with 12 bases lining up with TRBD2. CDR1 is SGHNT and CDR2 is YENEEA in the germline V gene. The CDR3 has 17 residues. V gave up 1 base and J gave up 6 bases; unmatched junction bases: 8. CDR3 residues: CASSLGGSSGGADTQYF. Here the CDR3 DNA reads TGTGCCAGCAGCTTAGGAGGATCTAGCGGGGGGGCCGATACGCAGTATTTT. Based on the CDR3 plus reference TRBV11-3 and TRBJ2-3, the full variable domain is EAGVVQSPRYKIIEKKQPVAFWCNPISGHNTLYWYLQNLGQGPELLIRYENEEAVDDSQLPKDRFSAERLKGVDSTLKIQPAELGDSAVYLCASSLGGSSGGADTQYFGPGTRLTVL.